Each of the 4 T cell receptor beta chains below was sequenced from the same sample in a study of T cell repertoires in cytomegalovirus infection. TCRdb redid the calling of the reads with MiXCR, one entry per CDR3 protein. This sample carries some 600,000 distinct CDR3 sequences, around 24% of them seen once, and the ten largest clones take roughly 8%. The sample consisted of CD8+ T cells from PBMCs. These TCRs come from a human donor in good health (CMV status not recorded). Some clones in this sample may be carry-over from other donors' samples.

The chain links TRBV29-1 to TRBJ2-7; D not certain. The CDR3 is 13 residues long. The V end lost 0 bases, the J end lost 2 bases, and 8 bases lay between the germline ends. CDR1 and CDR2 (germline): SQVTM, ANQGSEA. The CDR3 protein is CSVEDLTAYEQYF. The CDR3 DNA reads as TGCAGCGTTGAAGATCTTACAGCCTACGAGCAGTACTTC.

This clonotype showed up many times. The V and J genes are TRBV6-5 and TRBJ2-1; tentative D call: TRBD1 (5 bases). Germline assignment: CDR1 MNHEY and CDR2 SVGAGI. The CDR3 has 15 amino acids. Deletions cut 6 bases from V and 4 bases from J, with 16 bases between. CDR3 sequence (DNA): TGTGCCAGCAGCGTAGGTACAGGAGAATACAATGAGCAGTTCTTC. Its protein product is CASSVGTGEYNEQFF.

This clonotype occurred many times. The CDR3: CASSPQWGGTDYEQYF. CDR3 in DNA: TGTGCCAGCAGCCCCCAATGGGGGGGAACCGACTACGAGCAGTACTTC. V is TRBV7-6 and J is TRBJ2-7; 7 bases agree with TRBD2. Germline lookup yields CDR1 SGHVS and CDR2 FNYEAQ. The V segment lost 5 bases and the J segment 3 bases; nucleotides outside the gene matches: 13. The CDR3 spans 16 residues.

This chain links TRBV7-9 with TRBJ2-5; D may be TRBD2 (5 bases). Germline-derived CDR1 and CDR2 are SEHNR and FQNEAQ (reference sequence). The CDR3 spans 16 residues. The V end was cut by 2 bases, the J end by 5 bases, with 18 bases between. For the CDR3, the DNA is TGTGCCAGCAGCTTAAAAGGTGGGAGATTCGTGGAGACCCAGTACTTC. This translates into CASSLKGGRFVETQYF.